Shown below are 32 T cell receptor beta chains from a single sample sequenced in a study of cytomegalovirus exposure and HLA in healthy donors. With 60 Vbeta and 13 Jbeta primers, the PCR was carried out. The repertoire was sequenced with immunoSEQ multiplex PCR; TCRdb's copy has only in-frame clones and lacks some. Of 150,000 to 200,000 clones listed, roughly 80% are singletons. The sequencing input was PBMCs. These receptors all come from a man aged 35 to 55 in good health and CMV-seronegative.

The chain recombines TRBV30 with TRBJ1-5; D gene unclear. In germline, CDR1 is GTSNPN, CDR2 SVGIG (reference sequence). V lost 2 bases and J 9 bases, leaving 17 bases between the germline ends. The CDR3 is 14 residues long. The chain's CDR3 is CAWSLPPDLGPQHF. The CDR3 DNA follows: TGTGCCTGGAGTCTCCCTCCCGACTTGGGGCCCCAGCATTTT.

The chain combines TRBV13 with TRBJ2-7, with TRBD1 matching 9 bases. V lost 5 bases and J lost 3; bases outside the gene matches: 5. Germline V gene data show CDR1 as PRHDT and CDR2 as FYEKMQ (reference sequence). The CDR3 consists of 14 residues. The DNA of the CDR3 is TGTGCCAGCAGCCGGGACAGGGATTACTACGAGCAGTACTTC. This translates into CASSRDRDYYEQYF.

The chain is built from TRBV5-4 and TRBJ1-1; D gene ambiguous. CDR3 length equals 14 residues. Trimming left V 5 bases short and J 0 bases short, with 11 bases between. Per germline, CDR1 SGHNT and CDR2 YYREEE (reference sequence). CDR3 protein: CASSPIAVNTEAFF. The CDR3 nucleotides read TGTGCCAGCAGTCCCATTGCGGTGAACACTGAAGCTTTCTTT.

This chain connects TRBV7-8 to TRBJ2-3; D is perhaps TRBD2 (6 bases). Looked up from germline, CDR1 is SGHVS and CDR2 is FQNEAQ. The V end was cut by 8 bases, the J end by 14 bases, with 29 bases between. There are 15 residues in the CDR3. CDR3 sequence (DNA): TGTGCCAGCGCTAGTCGGGACGGACTTGGGGGGAAGTCGTATTTT. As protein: CASASRDGLGGKSYF.

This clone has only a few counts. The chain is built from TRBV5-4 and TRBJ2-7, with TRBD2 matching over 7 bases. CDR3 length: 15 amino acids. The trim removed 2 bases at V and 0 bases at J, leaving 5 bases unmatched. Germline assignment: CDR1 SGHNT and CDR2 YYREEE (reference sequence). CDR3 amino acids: CASSFSGGSSYEQYF. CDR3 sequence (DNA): TGTGCCAGCAGCTTTTCGGGCGGGAGCTCCTACGAGCAGTACTTC.

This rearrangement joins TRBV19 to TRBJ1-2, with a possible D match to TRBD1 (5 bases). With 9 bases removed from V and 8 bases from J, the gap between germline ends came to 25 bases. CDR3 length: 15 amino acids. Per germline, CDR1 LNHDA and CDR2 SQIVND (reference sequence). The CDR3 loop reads CASQLSPDIFLGYTF. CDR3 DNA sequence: TGTGCCAGCCAACTATCGCCGGACATTTTTTTGGGCTACACCTTC.

As DNA, the CDR3 is TGTGCCAGCAGCATCTCGACAGGGGGCTTTAATTCACCCCTCCACTTT. Translated: CASSISTGGFNSPLHF. The chain links TRBV9 to TRBJ1-6; 10 bases are shared with TRBD1. Germline V CDR1 and CDR2: SGDLS, YYNGEE. There are 16 residues in the CDR3. The V segment lost 4 bases and the J segment 6 bases; nucleotides outside the gene matches: 7.

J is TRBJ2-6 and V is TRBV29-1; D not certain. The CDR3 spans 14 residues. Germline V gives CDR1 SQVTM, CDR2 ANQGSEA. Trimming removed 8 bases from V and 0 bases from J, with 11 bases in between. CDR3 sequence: CSMTPGSGANVLTF. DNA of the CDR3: TGCAGCATGACTCCGGGCTCTGGGGCCAACGTCCTGACTTTC.

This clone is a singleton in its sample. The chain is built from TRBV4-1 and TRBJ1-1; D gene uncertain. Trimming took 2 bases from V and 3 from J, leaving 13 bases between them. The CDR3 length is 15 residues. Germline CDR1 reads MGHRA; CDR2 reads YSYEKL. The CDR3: CASSQSSGPDTEAFF. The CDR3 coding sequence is TGCGCCAGCAGCCAAAGTAGTGGTCCGGACACTGAAGCTTTCTTT.

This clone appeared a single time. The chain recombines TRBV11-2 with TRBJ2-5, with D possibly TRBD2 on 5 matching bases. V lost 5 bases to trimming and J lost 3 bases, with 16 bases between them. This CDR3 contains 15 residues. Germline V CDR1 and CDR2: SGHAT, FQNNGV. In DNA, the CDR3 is TGTGCCAGCAGCCTAGGCATCGGAGCGGAAGAGACCCAGTACTTC. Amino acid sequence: CASSLGIGAEETQYF.

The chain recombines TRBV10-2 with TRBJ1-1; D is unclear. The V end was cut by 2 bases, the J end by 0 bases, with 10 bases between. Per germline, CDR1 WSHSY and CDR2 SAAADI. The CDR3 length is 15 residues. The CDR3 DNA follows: TGCGCCAGCAGTGAGCTCGGAGTAGTGAACACTGAAGCTTTCTTT. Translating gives CASSELGVVNTEAFF.

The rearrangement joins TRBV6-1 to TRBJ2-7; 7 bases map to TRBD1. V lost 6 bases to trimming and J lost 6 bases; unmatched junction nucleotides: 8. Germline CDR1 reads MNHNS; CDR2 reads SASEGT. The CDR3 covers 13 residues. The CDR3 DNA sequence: TGTGCCAGCAGGAAGACAGGGAAGGGCGAGCAGTACTTC. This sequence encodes CASRKTGKGEQYF.

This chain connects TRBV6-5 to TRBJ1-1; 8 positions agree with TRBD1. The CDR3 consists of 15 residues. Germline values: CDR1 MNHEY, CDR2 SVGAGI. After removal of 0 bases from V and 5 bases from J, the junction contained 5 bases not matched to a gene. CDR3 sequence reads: CASSYSGQGWTEAFF. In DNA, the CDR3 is TGTGCCAGCAGTTACTCCGGACAGGGCTGGACTGAAGCTTTCTTT.

This chain's CDR3 is CASSLGGATEAFF. DNA of the CDR3: TGTGCCAGCAGTCTAGGGGGGGCAACTGAAGCTTTCTTT. The chain uses TRBV6-5 and TRBJ1-1; tentatively, D is TRBD1 (6 bases). V dropped 5 bases and J dropped 5 bases, with 12 bases sitting between them. CDR3 length: 13 amino acids. Germline-derived CDR1 and CDR2 are MNHEY and SVGAGI.

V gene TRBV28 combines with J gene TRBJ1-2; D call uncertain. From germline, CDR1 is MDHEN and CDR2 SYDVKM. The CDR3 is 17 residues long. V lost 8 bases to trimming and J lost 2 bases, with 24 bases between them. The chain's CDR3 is CASCPVSTEGGNYGYTF. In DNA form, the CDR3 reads TGTGCCAGCTGTCCCGTCAGTACCGAAGGCGGGAACTATGGCTACACCTTC.

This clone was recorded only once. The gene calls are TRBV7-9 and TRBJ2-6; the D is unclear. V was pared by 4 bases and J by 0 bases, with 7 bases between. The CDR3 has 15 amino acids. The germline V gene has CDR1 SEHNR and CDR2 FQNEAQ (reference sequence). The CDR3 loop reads CASSSHSSGANVLTF. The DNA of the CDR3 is TGTGCCAGCAGCTCTCACAGCTCTGGGGCCAACGTCCTGACTTTC.

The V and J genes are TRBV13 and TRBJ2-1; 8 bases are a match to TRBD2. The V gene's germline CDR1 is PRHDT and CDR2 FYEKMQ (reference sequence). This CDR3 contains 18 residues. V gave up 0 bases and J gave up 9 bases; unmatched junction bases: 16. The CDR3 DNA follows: TGTGCCAGCAGCTTAGGCGGGCTCGGGCGGGGGGTACTCGGTGAGCAGTTCTTC. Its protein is CASSLGGLGRGVLGEQFF.

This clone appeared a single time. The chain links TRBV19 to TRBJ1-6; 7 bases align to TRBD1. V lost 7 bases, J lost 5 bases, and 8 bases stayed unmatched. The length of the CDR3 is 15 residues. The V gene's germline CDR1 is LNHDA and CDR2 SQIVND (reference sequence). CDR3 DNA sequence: TGTGCCAGTACCATGCACAGGGGAGATAATTCACCCCTCCACTTT. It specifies CASTMHRGDNSPLHF.

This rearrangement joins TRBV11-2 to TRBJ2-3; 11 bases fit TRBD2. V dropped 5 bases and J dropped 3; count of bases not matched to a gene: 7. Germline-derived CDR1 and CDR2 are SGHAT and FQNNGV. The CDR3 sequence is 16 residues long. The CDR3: CASSHTSGGMTDTQYF. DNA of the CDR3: TGTGCCAGCAGCCATACTAGCGGGGGTATGACAGATACGCAGTATTTT. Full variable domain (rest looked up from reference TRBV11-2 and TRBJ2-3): EAGVAQSPRYKIIEKRQSVAFWCNPISGHATLYWYQQILGQGPKLLIQFQNNGVVDDSQLPKDRFSAERLKGVDSTLKIQPAKLEDSAVYLCASSHTSGGMTDTQYFGPGTRLTVL.

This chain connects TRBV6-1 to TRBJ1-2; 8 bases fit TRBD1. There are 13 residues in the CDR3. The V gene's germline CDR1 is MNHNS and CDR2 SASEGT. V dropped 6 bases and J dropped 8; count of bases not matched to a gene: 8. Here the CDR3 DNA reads TGTGCCAGCAGCTTGACAGGGGACGAGGGCTACACCTTC. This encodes CASSLTGDEGYTF.

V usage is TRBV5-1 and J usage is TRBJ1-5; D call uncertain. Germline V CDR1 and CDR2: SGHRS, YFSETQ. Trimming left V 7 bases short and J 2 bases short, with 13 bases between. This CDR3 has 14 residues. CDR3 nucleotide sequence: TGCGCCAGCTCACTGGGAGTCGGCAATCAGCCCCAGCATTTT. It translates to CASSLGVGNQPQHF.

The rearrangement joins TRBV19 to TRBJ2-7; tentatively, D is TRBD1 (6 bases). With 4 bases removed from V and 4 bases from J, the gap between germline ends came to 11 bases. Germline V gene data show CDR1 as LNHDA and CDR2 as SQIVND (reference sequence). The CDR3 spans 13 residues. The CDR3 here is CASSTAGVYEQYF. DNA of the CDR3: TGTGCCAGTAGTACGGCAGGGGTGTACGAGCAGTACTTC. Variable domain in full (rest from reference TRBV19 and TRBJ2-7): DGGITQSPKYLFRKEGQNVTLSCEQNLNHDAMYWYRQDPGQGLRLIYYSQIVNDFQKGDIAEGYSVSREKKESFPLTVTSAQKNPTAFYLCASSTAGVYEQYFGPGTRLTVT.

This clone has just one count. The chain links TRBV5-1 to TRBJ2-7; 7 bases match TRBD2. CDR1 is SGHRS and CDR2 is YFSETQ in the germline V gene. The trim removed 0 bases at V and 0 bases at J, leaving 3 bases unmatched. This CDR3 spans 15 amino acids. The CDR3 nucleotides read TGCGCCAGCAGCTTGGCAGGGAGGGACTCCTACGAGCAGTACTTC. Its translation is CASSLAGRDSYEQYF.

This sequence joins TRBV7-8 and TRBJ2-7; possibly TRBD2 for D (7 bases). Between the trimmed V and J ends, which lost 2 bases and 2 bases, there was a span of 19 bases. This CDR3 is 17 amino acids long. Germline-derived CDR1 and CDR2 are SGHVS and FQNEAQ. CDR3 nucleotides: TGTGCCAGCAGCTTAAGTTTTGGGGGGGCGAGTACCTACGAGCAGTACTTC. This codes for CASSLSFGGASTYEQYF. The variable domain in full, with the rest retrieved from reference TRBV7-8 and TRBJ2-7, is GAGVSQSPRYKVAKRGQDVALRCDPISGHVSLFWYQQALGQGPEFLTYFQNEAQLDKSGLPSDRFFAERPEGSVSTLKIQRTQQEDSAVYLCASSLSFGGASTYEQYFGPGTRLTVT.

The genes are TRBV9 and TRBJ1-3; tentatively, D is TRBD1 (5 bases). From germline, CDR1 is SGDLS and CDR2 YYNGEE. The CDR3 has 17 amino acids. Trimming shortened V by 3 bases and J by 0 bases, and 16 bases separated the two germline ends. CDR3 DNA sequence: TGTGCCAGCAGCGAGGGGATAGGGGTAATCTCTGGAAACACCATATATTTT. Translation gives CASSEGIGVISGNTIYF.

The CDR3, as DNA: TGCAGCGTTGAGGCTGCAGATACGCAGTATTTT. This encodes CSVEAADTQYF. This chain uses TRBV29-1 with TRBJ2-3, with unresolved D. CDR1 and CDR2 from the germline V gene are SQVTM and ANQGSEA. This CDR3 has 11 residues. Trimming removed 3 bases at V and 4 bases at J, with 5 bases between.

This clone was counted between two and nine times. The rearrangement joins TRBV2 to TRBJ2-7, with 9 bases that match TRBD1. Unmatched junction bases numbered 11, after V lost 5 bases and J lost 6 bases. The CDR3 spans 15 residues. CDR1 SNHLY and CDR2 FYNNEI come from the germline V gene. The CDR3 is CASSTTGGALSEQYF. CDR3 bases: TGTGCCAGCAGTACCACAGGGGGCGCCCTTAGCGAGCAGTACTTC.

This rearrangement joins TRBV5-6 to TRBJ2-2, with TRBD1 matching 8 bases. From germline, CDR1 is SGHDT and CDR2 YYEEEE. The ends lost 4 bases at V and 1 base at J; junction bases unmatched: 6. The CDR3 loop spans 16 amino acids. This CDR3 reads CASSARTGLNTGELFF. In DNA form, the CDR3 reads TGTGCCAGCAGCGCCCGGACAGGGTTGAACACCGGGGAGCTGTTTTTT.

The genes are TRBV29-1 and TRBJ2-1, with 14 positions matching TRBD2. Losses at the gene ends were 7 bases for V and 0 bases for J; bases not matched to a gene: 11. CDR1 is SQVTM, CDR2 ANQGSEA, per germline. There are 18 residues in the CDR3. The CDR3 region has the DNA TGCAGCGGGCGGCGCGGGACTAGCGGGAGAAGCTCCTACAATGAGCAGTTCTTC. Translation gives CSGRRGTSGRSSYNEQFF.

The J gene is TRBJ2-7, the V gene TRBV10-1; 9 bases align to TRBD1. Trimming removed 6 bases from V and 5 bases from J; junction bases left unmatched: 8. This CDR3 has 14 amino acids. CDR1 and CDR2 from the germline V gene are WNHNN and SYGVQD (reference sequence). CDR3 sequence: CASRTGTGMNEQYF. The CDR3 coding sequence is TGCGCCAGCAGAACCGGGACAGGGATGAACGAGCAGTACTTC.

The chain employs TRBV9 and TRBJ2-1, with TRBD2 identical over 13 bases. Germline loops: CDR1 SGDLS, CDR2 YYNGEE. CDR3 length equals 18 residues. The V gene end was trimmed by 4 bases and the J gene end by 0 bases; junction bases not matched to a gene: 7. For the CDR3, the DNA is TGTGCCAGCAGCCATGGGACTAGCGGGGCGAGCTCCTACAATGAGCAGTTCTTC. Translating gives CASSHGTSGASSYNEQFF.

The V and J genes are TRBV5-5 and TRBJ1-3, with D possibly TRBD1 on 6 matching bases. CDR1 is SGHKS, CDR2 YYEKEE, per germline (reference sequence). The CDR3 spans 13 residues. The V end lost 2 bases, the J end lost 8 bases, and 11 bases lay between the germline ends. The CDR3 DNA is TGTGCCAGCAGCTTAGCCAGGGGCGACACCATATATTTT. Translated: CASSLARGDTIYF.